The clone carrying this TCR beta chain was seen a few times. TCRdb called the 5' RACE reads again in MiXCR, with one record for every CDR3 protein. The sample has approximately 25,000 distinct CDR3 sequences; about 7.2% are singletons. This specimen comes from a study of spatial heterogeneity in lung cancer. The time point was: sample taken at primary tumor resection. Germline CDR1 reads SGHAT; CDR2 reads FQNNGV. V was shortened by 1 base and J by 3 bases, with 14 bases between the two germline ends. CDR3 length equals 16 residues. This material consisted of PBMCs, taken at surgery. The V gene is TRBV11-2, the J gene TRBJ2-3; weak D call: TRBD2 (6 bases). The receptor was derived from a male donor with early-stage non-small cell lung cancer. The CDR3: CASSLGALEGTDTQYF. DNA for the CDR3: TGTGCCAGCAGCTTAGGGGCTTTGGAGGGAACAGATACGCAGTATTTT. Complete variable domain (other parts from reference TRBV11-2 and TRBJ2-3): EAGVAQSPRYKIIEKRQSVAFWCNPISGHATLYWYQQILGQGPKLLIQFQNNGVVDDSQLPKDRFSAERLKGVDSTLKIQPAKLEDSAVYLCASSLGALEGTDTQYFGPGTRLTVL.